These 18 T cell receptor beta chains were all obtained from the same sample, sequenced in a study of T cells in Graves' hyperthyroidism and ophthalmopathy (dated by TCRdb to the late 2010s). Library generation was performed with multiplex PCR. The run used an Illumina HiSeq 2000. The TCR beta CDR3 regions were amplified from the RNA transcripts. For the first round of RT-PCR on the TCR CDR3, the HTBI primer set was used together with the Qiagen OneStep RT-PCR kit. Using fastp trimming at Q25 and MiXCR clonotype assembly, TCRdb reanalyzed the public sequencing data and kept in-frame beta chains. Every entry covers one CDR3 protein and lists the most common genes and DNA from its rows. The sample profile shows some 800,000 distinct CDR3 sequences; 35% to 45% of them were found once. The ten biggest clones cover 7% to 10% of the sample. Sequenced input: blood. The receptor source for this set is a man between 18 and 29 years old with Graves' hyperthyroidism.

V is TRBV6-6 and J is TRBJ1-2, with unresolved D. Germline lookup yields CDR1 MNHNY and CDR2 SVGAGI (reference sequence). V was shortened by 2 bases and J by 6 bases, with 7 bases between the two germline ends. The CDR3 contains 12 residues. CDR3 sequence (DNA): TGTGCCAGCAGTTACGGGTTGGATGGCTACACCTTC. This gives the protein CASSYGLDGYTF.

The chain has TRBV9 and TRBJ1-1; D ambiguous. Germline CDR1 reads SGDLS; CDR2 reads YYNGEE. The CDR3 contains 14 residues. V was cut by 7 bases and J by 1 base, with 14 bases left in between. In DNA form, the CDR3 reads TGTGCCAGCTCACAGACTAGACAGAACACTGAAGCTTTCTTT. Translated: CASSQTRQNTEAFF.

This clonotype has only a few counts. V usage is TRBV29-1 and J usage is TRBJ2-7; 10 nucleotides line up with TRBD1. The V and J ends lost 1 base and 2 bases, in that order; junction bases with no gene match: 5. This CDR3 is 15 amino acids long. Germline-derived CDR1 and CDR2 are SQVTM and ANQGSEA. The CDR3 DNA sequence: TGCAGCGTTGAAGGGCCCGGGACAGGGGCCTACGAGCAGTACTTC. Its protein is CSVEGPGTGAYEQYF.

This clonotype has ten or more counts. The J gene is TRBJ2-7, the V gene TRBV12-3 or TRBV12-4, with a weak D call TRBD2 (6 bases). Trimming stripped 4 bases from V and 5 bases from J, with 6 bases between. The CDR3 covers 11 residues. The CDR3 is CASSSGDEQYF. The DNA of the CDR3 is TGTGCCAGCAGTTCGGGGGACGAGCAGTACTTC.

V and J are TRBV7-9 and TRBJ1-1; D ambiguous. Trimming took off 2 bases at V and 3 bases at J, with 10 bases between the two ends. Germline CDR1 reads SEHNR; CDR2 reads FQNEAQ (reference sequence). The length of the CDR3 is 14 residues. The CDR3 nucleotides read TGTGCCAGCAGCTTAAAGGAATGGGACACTGAAGCTTTCTTT. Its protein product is CASSLKEWDTEAFF.

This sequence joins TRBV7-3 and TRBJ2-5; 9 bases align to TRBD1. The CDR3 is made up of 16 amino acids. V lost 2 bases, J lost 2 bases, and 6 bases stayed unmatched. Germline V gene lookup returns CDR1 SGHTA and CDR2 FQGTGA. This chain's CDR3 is CASSLELGQGQETQYF. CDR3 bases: TGTGCCAGCAGCTTAGAGCTCGGACAGGGGCAAGAGACCCAGTACTTC.

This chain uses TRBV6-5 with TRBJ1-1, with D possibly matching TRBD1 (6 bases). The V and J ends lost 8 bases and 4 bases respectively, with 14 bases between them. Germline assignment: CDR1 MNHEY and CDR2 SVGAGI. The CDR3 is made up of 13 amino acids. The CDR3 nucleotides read TGTGCCAGCCCGGACAGTCTGACCACTGAAGCTTTCTTT. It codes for CASPDSLTTEAFF.

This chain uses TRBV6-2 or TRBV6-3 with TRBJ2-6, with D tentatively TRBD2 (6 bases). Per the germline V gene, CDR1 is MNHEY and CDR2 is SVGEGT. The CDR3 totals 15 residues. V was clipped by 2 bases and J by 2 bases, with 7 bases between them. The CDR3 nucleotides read TGTGCCAGCAGTTACGCGGGGCCTGGGGCCAACGTCCTGACTTTC. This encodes CASSYAGPGANVLTF.

DNA of the CDR3: TGCAGTGCGCGCCTTGTCGAGCAGTACTTC. Translating it yields CSARLVEQYF. The chain combines TRBV20-1 with TRBJ2-7; D ambiguous. The CDR3 is 10 residues long. V lost 6 bases and J 6 bases, leaving 9 bases between the germline ends. Germline lookup yields CDR1 DFQATT and CDR2 SNEGSKA (reference sequence).

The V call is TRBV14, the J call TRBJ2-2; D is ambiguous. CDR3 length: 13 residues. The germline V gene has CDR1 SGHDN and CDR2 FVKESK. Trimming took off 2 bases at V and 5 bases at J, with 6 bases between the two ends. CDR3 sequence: CASSQQLTGELFF. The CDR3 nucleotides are TGTGCCAGCAGCCAACAGCTTACCGGGGAGCTGTTTTTT.

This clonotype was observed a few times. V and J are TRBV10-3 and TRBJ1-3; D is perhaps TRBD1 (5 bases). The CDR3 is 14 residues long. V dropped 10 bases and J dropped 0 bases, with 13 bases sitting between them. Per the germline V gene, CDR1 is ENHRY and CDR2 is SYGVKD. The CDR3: CASREDFSGNTIYF. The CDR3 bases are TGTGCCAGCAGGGAGGACTTCTCTGGAAACACCATATATTTT.

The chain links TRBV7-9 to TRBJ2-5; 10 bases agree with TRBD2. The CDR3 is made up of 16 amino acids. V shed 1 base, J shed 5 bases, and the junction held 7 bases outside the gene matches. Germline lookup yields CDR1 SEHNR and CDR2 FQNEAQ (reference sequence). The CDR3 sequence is CASSLGGLASEETQYF. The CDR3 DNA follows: TGTGCCAGCAGCTTAGGGGGACTAGCGTCCGAGGAGACCCAGTACTTC.

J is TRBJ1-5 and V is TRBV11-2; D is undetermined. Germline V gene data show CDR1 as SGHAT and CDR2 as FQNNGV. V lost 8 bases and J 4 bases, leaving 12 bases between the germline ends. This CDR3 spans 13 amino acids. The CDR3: CASGPGVNQPQHF. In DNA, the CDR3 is TGTGCCAGCGGCCCGGGAGTGAATCAGCCCCAGCATTTT.

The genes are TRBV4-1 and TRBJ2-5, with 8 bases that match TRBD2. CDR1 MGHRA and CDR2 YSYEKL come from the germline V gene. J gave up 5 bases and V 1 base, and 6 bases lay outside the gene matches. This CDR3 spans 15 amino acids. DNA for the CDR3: TGCGCCAGCAGCCAAGTGGCGGGAGGAGGGGAGACCCAGTACTTC. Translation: CASSQVAGGGETQYF.

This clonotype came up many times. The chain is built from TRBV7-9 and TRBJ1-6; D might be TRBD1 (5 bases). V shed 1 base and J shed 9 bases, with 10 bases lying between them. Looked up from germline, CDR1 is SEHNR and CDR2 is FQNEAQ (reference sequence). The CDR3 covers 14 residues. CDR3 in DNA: TGTGCCAGCAGCTTAGGAGGGGCCATTTCACCCCTCCACTTT. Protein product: CASSLGGAISPLHF.

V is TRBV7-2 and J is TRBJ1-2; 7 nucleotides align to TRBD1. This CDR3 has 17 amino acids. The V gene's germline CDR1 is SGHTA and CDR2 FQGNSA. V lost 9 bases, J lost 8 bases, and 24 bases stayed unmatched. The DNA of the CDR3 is TGTGCCAGTATCAGACCCTTATTCCGGGACAGCCTGTTGGGCTACACCTTC. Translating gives CASIRPLFRDSLLGYTF.

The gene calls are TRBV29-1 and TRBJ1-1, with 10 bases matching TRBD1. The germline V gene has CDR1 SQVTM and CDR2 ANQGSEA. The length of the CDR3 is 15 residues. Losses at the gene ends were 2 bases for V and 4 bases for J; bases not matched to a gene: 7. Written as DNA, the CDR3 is TGCAGCGTTGAAAGGGGACAGGGGAGCGTCACTGAAGCTTTCTTT. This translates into CSVERGQGSVTEAFF.

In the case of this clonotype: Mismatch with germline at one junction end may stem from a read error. The CDR3 DNA reads as TGTGCCAGCAGTAAACAGGAGTTTAATGAAAAACTGTTTTTT. This codes for CASSKQEFNEKLFF. This rearrangement joins TRBV10-3 to TRBJ1-4; maybe TRBD1 (5 bases). The CDR3 has 14 amino acids. The germline V gene has CDR1 ENHRY and CDR2 SYGVKD.